The clone carrying this T cell receptor beta chain was counted a few times. What it recognizes is unknown. CDR3 length: 13 residues. V was pared by 6 bases and J by 13 bases, with 12 bases of the junction left unmatched. In germline, CDR1 is SGHAT, CDR2 FQNNGV. The source of the sample is a study of CD8 T cells in ankylosing spondylitis. Findings and limits, study-wide: For ankylosing spondylitis blood, a TCR beta motif of 7 or 8 highly homologous variants appeared characteristic.

Preparation of TCR beta libraries was done by quantitative 5'-RACE with molecular barcodes. One entry per CDR3 protein, called by TCRdb with MiXCR from the 5' RACE reads. The table includes some 120,000 distinct CDR3 sequences, approximately 14% detected once. The sequence was collected from a female donor with ankylosing spondylitis or in good health (not recorded which). Sequenced: blood, either unsorted or a sorted T cell fraction (not recorded which). V gene TRBV11-2 combines with J gene TRBJ2-3; 8 bases map to TRBD2. Here the CDR3 reads CASSSITSGGEYF. In DNA, the CDR3 is TGTGCCAGCAGTTCCATTACTAGCGGAGGGGAGTATTTT.